These 32 T cell receptor beta chains originate from one sample sequenced in a study of blood T cell repertoires in COVID-19. Profiling relied on immunoSEQ multiplex PCR, and the TCRdb table lists in-frame clones only, not all of them. The data contain 200,000 to 300,000 clones, approximately 86% of them seen just once; the ten biggest clones take up almost 2%. The sequenced material came from peripheral blood. These receptors all stem from a young man with active or convalescent COVID-19.

This chain links TRBV13 with TRBJ2-5; TRBD2 agrees at 8 bases. This CDR3 region has 17 residues. The J segment lost 6 bases and the V segment lost 1 base, leaving 13 bases of the junction unmatched. Germline CDR1 is PRHDT and CDR2 is FYEKMQ (reference sequence). DNA of the CDR3: TGTGCCAGCAGCTTAGCGGGGGGGCTTCGAGCGGTTAAGACCCAGTACTTC. It translates to CASSLAGGLRAVKTQYF.

The chain employs TRBV15 and TRBJ1-1; D possibly corresponds to TRBD1 (6 bases). There are 14 residues in the CDR3. CDR1 is LNHNV and CDR2 is YYDKDF in the germline V gene (reference sequence). V was pared by 0 bases and J by 4 bases, with 9 bases between. CDR3 loop: CATSREQGATEAFF. The CDR3 nucleotides read TGTGCCACCAGCAGAGAACAGGGAGCCACTGAAGCTTTCTTT.

This clone was counted between two and nine times. The chain employs TRBV18 and TRBJ2-7, with a possible D match to TRBD2 (5 bases). The germline CDR1 and CDR2 sequences are KGHSH and LQKENI. V was shortened by 0 bases and J by 6 bases, with 15 bases between the two germline ends. This CDR3 comprises 15 residues. The CDR3 reads CASSPPTTQRVEQYF. CDR3 bases: TGTGCCAGCTCACCACCGACTACACAACGAGTCGAGCAGTACTTC. The full variable domain, rest sourced from reference TRBV18 and TRBJ2-7, is NAGVMQNPRHLVRRRGQEARLRCSPMKGHSHVYWYRQLPEEGLKFMVYLQKENIIDESGMPKERFSAEFPKEGPSILRIQQVVRGDSAAYFCASSPPTTQRVEQYFGPGTRLTVT.

V and J are TRBV14 and TRBJ1-6, with D unresolved. Trimming took 0 bases from V and 3 from J, leaving 21 bases between them. Germline V gene sequence: CDR1 SGHDN, CDR2 FVKESK. This CDR3 has 20 residues. CDR3 residues: CASSQELGLVSGSYNSPLHF. Written as DNA, the CDR3 is TGTGCCAGCAGCCAAGAACTGGGGTTGGTGAGTGGGAGCTATAATTCACCCCTCCACTTT.

The CDR3 loop is CASGLVLQGPGYTF. The CDR3 nucleotides are TGTGCTAGTGGTTTGGTACTTCAGGGGCCTGGCTACACCTTC. The chain carries TRBV12-5 and TRBJ1-2; weak D call: TRBD1 (6 bases). The CDR3 contains 14 residues. Germline lookup yields CDR1 LGHNT and CDR2 FRNRAP. Trimming removed 0 bases at V and 7 bases at J, with 12 bases between.

V is TRBV29-1 and J is TRBJ1-1; D ambiguous. Trimming took off 5 bases at V and 7 bases at J, with 8 bases between the two ends. This CDR3 has 10 amino acids. CDR1 and CDR2 from the germline V gene are SQVTM and ANQGSEA. For the CDR3, the DNA is TGCAGCGTTCGGAGGATTGAAGCTTTCTTT. Its translation: CSVRRIEAFF.

This chain uses TRBV7-2 with TRBJ1-2; D might be TRBD1 (6 bases). Trimming took 4 bases from V and 0 from J, leaving 12 bases between them. CDR3 size: 15 residues. CDR1 and CDR2 from the germline V gene are SGHTA and FQGNSA. The CDR3 nucleotides are TGTGCCAGCAGCTCAACAGGGAATTCTAACTATGGCTACACCTTC. This sequence encodes CASSSTGNSNYGYTF.

This chain connects TRBV7-9 to TRBJ2-2; 14 bases agree with TRBD2. The CDR3 is 18 residues long. V lost 6 bases to trimming and J lost 0 bases; unmatched junction nucleotides: 6. Germline CDR1 SEHNR, CDR2 FQNEAQ (reference sequence). As DNA, the CDR3 is TGTGCCAGCAGTCGTAGGACTAGCGGGGGGACGAACACCGGGGAGCTGTTTTTT. It specifies CASSRRTSGGTNTGELFF.

The V call is TRBV9, the J call TRBJ2-7, with TRBD2 matching over 11 bases. Germline lookup yields CDR1 SGDLS and CDR2 YYNGEE. The length of the CDR3 is 15 residues. The ends lost 0 bases at V and 4 bases at J; junction bases unmatched: 3. CDR3 coding DNA: TGTGCCAGCAGCGTAGAGGCTAGCGGGGGGTACGAGCAGTACTTC. Residues: CASSVEASGGYEQYF.

V usage is TRBV13 and J usage is TRBJ2-2; D is perhaps TRBD1 (5 bases). Per the germline V gene, CDR1 is PRHDT and CDR2 is FYEKMQ (reference sequence). The CDR3 length is 16 residues. Trimming cost V 1 base and J 6 bases, with 15 bases left between them. The CDR3 region is CASSLVARDRSGELFF. The CDR3 DNA sequence: TGTGCCAGCAGCTTAGTAGCCAGGGATCGATCCGGGGAGCTGTTTTTT. The variable domain in full, with the rest retrieved from reference TRBV13 and TRBJ2-2, is AAGVIQSPRHLIKEKRETATLKCYPIPRHDTVYWYQQGPGQDPQFLISFYEKMQSDKGSIPDRFSAQQFSDYHSELNMSSLELGDSALYFCASSLVARDRSGELFFGEGSRLTVL.

The gene calls are TRBV19 and TRBJ2-2; 10 bases line up with TRBD2. Germline lookup yields CDR1 LNHDA and CDR2 SQIVND (reference sequence). The V gene end was trimmed by 7 bases and the J gene end by 3 bases; junction bases not matched to a gene: 8. This CDR3 has 16 residues. The CDR3 DNA reads as TGTGCCAGTACCACACTCGGACTAGCGGACACCGGGGAGCTGTTTTTT. Residues: CASTTLGLADTGELFF.

The genes are TRBV10-2 and TRBJ2-3, with D possibly matching TRBD2 (6 bases). The germline gives CDR1 WSHSY, CDR2 SAAADI. CDR3 length equals 15 residues. V dropped 5 bases and J dropped 2 bases, with 14 bases sitting between them. CDR3 loop: CASSLVGGVTDTQYF. DNA for the CDR3: TGCGCCAGCAGTCTGGTGGGGGGAGTCACAGATACGCAGTATTTT.

The sample holds a few counts of this clone. The rearrangement joins TRBV11-2 to TRBJ1-2; 11 positions match TRBD1. Unmatched junction bases numbered 15, after V lost 4 bases and J lost 5 bases. Germline V gene lookup returns CDR1 SGHAT and CDR2 FQNNGV. This CDR3 region has 18 residues. The CDR3 DNA reads TGTGCCAGCAGCTCACTCCGGGACAGGGGGACTAAATGGTATGGCTACACCTTC. Protein: CASSSLRDRGTKWYGYTF.

V gene TRBV6-1 combines with J gene TRBJ2-5; D remains ambiguous. The CDR3 runs to 13 residues. V was cut by 5 bases and J by 4 bases, with 11 bases left in between. CDR1 is MNHNS, CDR2 SASEGT, per germline. The CDR3 DNA follows: TGTGCCAGCAGTAAAGAGGCAGGAGAGACCCAGTACTTC. Encoded protein: CASSKEAGETQYF.

The chain uses TRBV11-2 and TRBJ2-4; a weak D match, TRBD2 (6 bases). This CDR3 comprises 17 residues. The germline gives CDR1 SGHAT, CDR2 FQNNGV. Deletions cut 0 bases from V and 1 base from J, with 13 bases between. The CDR3 sequence is CASSLERRLAAKNIQYF. DNA for the CDR3: TGTGCCAGCAGCTTAGAGCGGAGGCTAGCGGCCAAAAACATTCAGTACTTC.

The V gene is TRBV7-9, the J gene TRBJ1-2; 8 bases map to TRBD1. This CDR3 comprises 14 residues. Germline V gene data show CDR1 as SEHNR and CDR2 as FQNEAQ (reference sequence). J was trimmed by 8 bases and V by 3 bases; bases with no gene match: 8. The CDR3 reads CASSFPSQGGGYTF. The CDR3 DNA sequence: TGTGCCAGCAGCTTCCCTTCACAGGGGGGAGGCTACACCTTC. Combining the CDR3 with reference TRBV7-9 and TRBJ1-2 gives the whole variable domain DTGVSQNPRHKITKRGQNVTFRCDPISEHNRLYWYRQTLGQGPEFLTYFQNEAQLEKSRLLSDRFSAERPKGSFSTLEIQRTEQGDSAMYLCASSFPSQGGGYTFGSGTRLTVV.

The chain couples TRBV9 to TRBJ1-4; perhaps TRBD1 as D (5 bases). The CDR3 spans 16 residues. V lost 4 bases and J 1 base, leaving 14 bases between the germline ends. Germline V CDR1 and CDR2: SGDLS, YYNGEE. The DNA of the CDR3 is TGTGCCAGCAGCCTCTCGACGGGGGTAACTAATGAAAAACTGTTTTTT. Translating it yields CASSLSTGVTNEKLFF. The variable domain in full, completed from reference TRBV9 and TRBJ1-4, reads DSGVTQTPKHLITATGQRVTLRCSPRSGDLSVYWYQQSLDQGLQFLIQYYNGEERAKGNILERFSAQQFPDLHSELNLSSLELGDSALYFCASSLSTGVTNEKLFFGSGTQLSVL.

There are many counts of this clone. The gene calls are TRBV14 and TRBJ2-3; D possibly corresponds to TRBD1 (5 bases). The germline CDR1 and CDR2 sequences are SGHDN and FVKESK. This CDR3 is built from 16 residues. Trimming cost V 4 bases and J 0 bases, with 14 bases left between them. As DNA, the CDR3 is TGTGCCAGCAGCCCTAGACAGATCATAAGCACAGATACGCAGTATTTT. It is translated as CASSPRQIISTDTQYF.

V and J are TRBV19 and TRBJ1-2, with D possibly matching TRBD1 (5 bases). Per the germline V gene, CDR1 is LNHDA and CDR2 is SQIVND (reference sequence). V gave up 6 bases and J gave up 4 bases, with 12 bases separating them. The CDR3 has 13 amino acids. Here the CDR3 reads CASSPTEFYGYTF. The CDR3 nucleotides read TGTGCCAGTAGCCCGACAGAGTTCTATGGCTACACCTTC. Supplemented by reference TRBV19 and TRBJ1-2, the full variable domain reads DGGITQSPKYLFRKEGQNVTLSCEQNLNHDAMYWYRQDPGQGLRLIYYSQIVNDFQKGDIAEGYSVSREKKESFPLTVTSAQKNPTAFYLCASSPTEFYGYTFGSGTRLTVV.

The V gene is TRBV7-8, the J gene TRBJ1-1, with D perhaps matching TRBD1 (6 bases). Germline CDR1 reads SGHVS; CDR2 reads FQNEAQ. The length of the CDR3 is 14 residues. V was trimmed by 2 bases and J by 3 bases, leaving 10 bases between them. CDR3 sequence: CASSLRGKDTEAFF. For the CDR3, the DNA is TGTGCCAGCAGCTTAAGGGGGAAGGACACTGAAGCTTTCTTT.

V is TRBV15 and J is TRBJ2-5, with no clear D. Trimming took 0 bases from V and 3 from J, leaving 8 bases between them. The CDR3 extends over 14 amino acids. Germline CDR1 is LNHNV and CDR2 is YYDKDF (reference sequence). The DNA of the CDR3 is TGTGCCACCAGCAGAGATCTGCAGAAAGAGACCCAGTACTTC. Translation gives CATSRDLQKETQYF.

Worth noting for this clone: Other DNA sequences in the same sample also yield this CDR3. V gene TRBV5-1 combines with J gene TRBJ2-1; 8 bases agree with TRBD2. Germline-derived CDR1 and CDR2 are SGHRS and YFSETQ. This CDR3 comprises 15 residues. The V segment lost 4 bases and the J segment 4 bases; nucleotides outside the gene matches: 7. CDR3 DNA sequence: TGCGCCAGCAGCAGAAGCGGGGGCCTATACAATGAGCAGTTCTTC. Translating gives CASSRSGGLYNEQFF.

The V call is TRBV7-8, the J call TRBJ1-2; D might be TRBD1 (5 bases). The CDR3 sequence is 16 residues long. Between the trimmed V and J ends, which lost 5 bases and 4 bases, there was a span of 20 bases. Germline V gives CDR1 SGHVS, CDR2 FQNEAQ. The CDR3 spells CASSNRAGGRSYGYTF. The CDR3 DNA reads as TGTGCCAGCAGCAATCGAGCCGGGGGAAGGAGCTATGGCTACACCTTC.

The chain combines TRBV9 with TRBJ2-5; no firm D call. Trimming pared 1 base from V and 5 bases from J, leaving 12 bases between. The CDR3 has 14 residues. CDR1 and CDR2 (germline): SGDLS, YYNGEE. CDR3 loop: CASSVTIPAETQYF. CDR3 coding DNA: TGTGCCAGCAGCGTAACTATCCCGGCGGAGACCCAGTACTTC.

This chain joins TRBV30 and TRBJ1-2; D remains unclear. Trimming stripped 4 bases from V and 4 bases from J, with 16 bases between. Germline CDR1 GTSNPN, CDR2 SVGIG (reference sequence). This CDR3 is 14 amino acids long. The CDR3 bases are TGTGCCTGGAAGTATAATCTAGAAGGCTATGGCTACACCTTC. Amino acids: CAWKYNLEGYGYTF. Full variable domain (remainder filled in from reference TRBV30 and TRBJ1-2): SQTIHQWPATLVQPVGSPLSLECTVEGTSNPNLYWYRQAAGRGLQLLFYSVGIGQISSEVPQNLSASRPQDRQFILSSKKLLLSDSGFYLCAWKYNLEGYGYTFGSGTRLTVV.

The chain has TRBV10-1 and TRBJ2-2, with 7 bases that match TRBD1. This CDR3 is built from 18 residues. V lost 4 bases and J lost 0; bases outside the gene matches: 11. CDR1 WNHNN and CDR2 SYGVQD come from the germline V gene (reference sequence). The DNA of the CDR3 is TGCGCCAGCAGTGTCCGGGACAGAAAGATAACGAACACCGGGGAGCTGTTTTTT. Its translation is CASSVRDRKITNTGELFF.

The genes are TRBV29-1 and TRBJ1-4; D is unresolved. The CDR3 has 11 amino acids. The V end was cut by 4 bases, the J end by 12 bases, with 12 bases between. Germline-derived CDR1 and CDR2 are SQVTM and ANQGSEA. DNA for the CDR3: TGCAGCGTTGCGATGGGCTCGGAACTGTTTTTT. Translating it yields CSVAMGSELFF.

V is TRBV20-1 and J is TRBJ2-7; 10 bases fit TRBD2. The CDR3 contains 14 residues. The germline CDR1 and CDR2 sequences are DFQATT and SNEGSKA (reference sequence). J lost 7 bases, V lost 3 bases, and 9 bases had no gene match. In DNA form, the CDR3 reads TGCAGTGCTAGTCGTCTAGCGGGGGTAAATGAGCAGTACTTC. Its protein is CSASRLAGVNEQYF.

In its sample, this clone was seen a few times. The V and J genes are TRBV19 and TRBJ1-1, with 7 bases that match TRBD1. CDR3 size: 13 residues. Germline assignment: CDR1 LNHDA and CDR2 SQIVND (reference sequence). J lost 2 bases, V lost 9 bases, and 6 bases had no gene match. The CDR3 nucleotides are TGTGCCAGCGACAGGGTGCCCAACACTGAAGCTTTCTTT. Its translation is CASDRVPNTEAFF.

In its sample, this clone was seen a few times. This sequence joins TRBV2 and TRBJ1-4, with TRBD1 matching 7 bases. CDR1 SNHLY and CDR2 FYNNEI come from the germline V gene. The CDR3 runs 15 residues. V lost 4 bases, J lost 6 bases, and 8 bases stayed unmatched. This CDR3 reads CASSAEGQRHEKLFF. CDR3 DNA sequence: TGTGCCAGCAGTGCCGAGGGACAGAGGCATGAAAAACTGTTTTTT.

The chain employs TRBV5-1 and TRBJ1-4; unclear D gene. This CDR3 has 13 residues. CDR1 is SGHRS and CDR2 is YFSETQ in the germline V gene. V lost 1 base to trimming and J lost 12 bases, with 13 bases between them. CDR3: CASSLIPAGELFF. Written as DNA, the CDR3 is TGCGCCAGCAGCTTGATCCCCGCCGGGGAACTGTTTTTT.

This sequence joins TRBV3-1 (or the pseudogene TRBV3-2) and TRBJ2-1; 13 bases are a match to TRBD2. Germline values: CDR1 LGHDT, CDR2 YNNKEL (reference sequence). The CDR3 totals 16 residues. The ends lost 1 base at V and 10 bases at J; junction bases unmatched: 7. The CDR3 sequence: CASSQGRLAGGREQFF. The CDR3 bases are TGTGCCAGCAGCCAAGGGCGACTAGCGGGGGGAAGGGAGCAGTTCTTC.